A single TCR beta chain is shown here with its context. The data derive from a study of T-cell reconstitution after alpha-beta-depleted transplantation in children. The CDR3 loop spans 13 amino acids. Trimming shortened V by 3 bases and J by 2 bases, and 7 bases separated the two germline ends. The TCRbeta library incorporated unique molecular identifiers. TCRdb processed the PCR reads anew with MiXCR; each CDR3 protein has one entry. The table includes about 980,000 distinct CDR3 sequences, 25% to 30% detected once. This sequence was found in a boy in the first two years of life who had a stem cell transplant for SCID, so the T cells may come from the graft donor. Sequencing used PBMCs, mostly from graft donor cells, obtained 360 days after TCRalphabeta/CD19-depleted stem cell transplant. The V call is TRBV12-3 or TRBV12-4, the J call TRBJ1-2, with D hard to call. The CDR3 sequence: CASSLYPNYGYTF. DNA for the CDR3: TGTGCCAGCAGTTTGTACCCGAACTATGGCTACACCTTC.